This TCR beta chain appears in the sequencing data of a study of blood T cell repertoires in COVID-19. The overall study: The United States, Italy and Spain were the sources of the acute and convalescent COVID-19 samples. Nucleic acid was either cDNA or gDNA, and it came from T cells, B-cell-depleted T cells, or PBMCs.

In the original analysis: Reference gene primer amplification yielded estimated nucleated cell counts. Using immunoSEQ multiplex PCR, the repertoire was profiled, and TCRdb retains in-frame clones only, with some absent. V and J calls and clone size are copied from that table; D and trimming were computed from the DNA. The repertoire consists of a few hundred thousand clones, with less than 85% occurring once and the leading ten covering approximately 3.6%. CDR1 SGHDT and CDR2 YYEEEE come from the germline V gene. Trimming pared 2 bases from V and 4 bases from J, leaving 19 bases between. This CDR3 comprises 16 residues.

The rearrangement uses TRBV5-6 and TRBJ2-7; D is ambiguous. The sequence came from a woman between 18 and 30 years old with acute or convalescent COVID-19. The specimen sequenced was peripheral blood. CDR3 sequence reads: CASSFGRIKTSYEQYF. DNA of the CDR3: TGTGCCAGCAGCTTCGGTCGGATCAAGACTTCATACGAGCAGTACTTC.